Following are 23 T cell receptor beta chains from one sample sequenced in a study of beta chain features in type 1 diabetes. The whole isolated RNA underwent reverse transcription, so sequencing captured expressed TCRB transcripts. Repertoires were generated with immunoSEQ multiplex PCR, while TCRdb's copy carries only in-frame clones and drops some. The table lists 200,000 to 300,000 clones, 13% to 15% of them singletons. Sequencing used naive CD4+ T cells from blood. These receptors all come from a woman aged 40 to 49 in good health.

The chain carries TRBV7-9 and TRBJ2-7; weak D call: TRBD2 (6 bases). The V end was cut by 4 bases, the J end by 9 bases, with 10 bases between. CDR1 and CDR2 from the germline V gene are SEHNR and FQNEAQ (reference sequence). The CDR3 runs 11 residues. CDR3 bases: TGTGCCAGCAGCTCGGGACTGGTGCAGTACTTC. This gives the protein CASSSGLVQYF.

This rearrangement joins TRBV7-2 to TRBJ2-7, with TRBD2 matching over 9 bases. CDR3 size: 14 residues. The germline CDR1 and CDR2 sequences are SGHTA and FQGNSA. V lost 5 bases to trimming and J lost 5 bases; unmatched junction nucleotides: 7. CDR3 coding DNA: TGTGCCAGCAGCCCTTGGCGGGGGGGCCACGAGCAGTACTTC. It translates to CASSPWRGGHEQYF.

This clone was recorded a few times. This chain joins TRBV19 and TRBJ2-1, with TRBD2 matching 8 bases. Germline V lookup: CDR1 LNHDA, CDR2 SQIVND (reference sequence). This CDR3 is 16 amino acids long. Trimming removed 4 bases from V and 4 bases from J; junction bases left unmatched: 9. The CDR3 DNA is TGTGCCAGTAGTACCATAGGGGCTAGCGGGTACAATGAGCAGTTCTTC. Residues: CASSTIGASGYNEQFF.

This clone appeared a few times. This chain connects TRBV5-1 to TRBJ2-6; 7 bases are a match to TRBD1. V lost 1 base and J lost 0; bases outside the gene matches: 4. Germline V gives CDR1 SGHRS, CDR2 YFSETQ. The CDR3 runs 17 residues. As DNA, the CDR3 is TGCGCCAGCAGCTTGACGGGACAGCTCTCTGGGGCCAACGTCCTGACTTTC. Translating gives CASSLTGQLSGANVLTF. Full variable domain (rest looked up from reference TRBV5-1 and TRBJ2-6): KAGVTQTPRYLIKTRGQQVTLSCSPISGHRSVSWYQQTPGQGLQFLFEYFSETQRNKGNFPGRFSGRQFSNSRSEMNVSTLELGDSALYLCASSLTGQLSGANVLTFGAGSRLTVL.

This clone was observed a few times. The chain couples TRBV11-2 to TRBJ1-3; no clear D. Germline V gives CDR1 SGHAT, CDR2 FQNNGV. The CDR3 length is 16 residues. Trimming cost V 1 base and J 0 bases, with 10 bases left between them. Here the CDR3 reads CASSLASQLSGNTIYF. The CDR3 DNA sequence: TGTGCCAGCAGCTTAGCCTCACAGCTCTCTGGAAACACCATATATTTT.

This clone was seen only a few times. The V gene is TRBV2, the J gene TRBJ1-2; 7 nucleotides line up with TRBD1. Trimming took 6 bases from V and 4 from J; bases not matched to a gene: 8. CDR1 SNHLY and CDR2 FYNNEI come from the germline V gene. This CDR3 region has 14 residues. CDR3 sequence reads: CASSVGQGGYGYTF. The CDR3 DNA follows: TGTGCCAGCAGCGTCGGTCAGGGGGGCTATGGCTACACCTTC.

The V gene is TRBV5-1, the J gene TRBJ1-6; TRBD1 matches at 7 bases. With V trimmed by 4 bases and J by 10 bases, 11 bases remained unmatched. CDR3 length: 15 residues. Germline assignment: CDR1 SGHRS and CDR2 YFSETQ. The CDR3 coding sequence is TGCGCCAGCAGCAGAGACAGGGTCATTAACTCACCCCTCCACTTT. Its protein product is CASSRDRVINSPLHF.

This clone was observed a few times. The genes are TRBV6-5 and TRBJ2-7; possible D gene TRBD2, 6 bases. Deletions cut 5 bases from V and 0 bases from J, with 8 bases between. There are 13 residues in the CDR3. Germline CDR1 reads MNHEY; CDR2 reads SVGAGI. The CDR3 region has the DNA TGTGCCAGCAGTGGGGGACTCTCCTACGAGCAGTACTTC. Translating gives CASSGGLSYEQYF.

A few counts support this clone. The chain recombines TRBV5-1 with TRBJ2-5, with a tentative D call TRBD1 (5 bases). The V and J ends lost 4 bases and 5 bases respectively, with 21 bases between them. Per germline, CDR1 SGHRS and CDR2 YFSETQ. The CDR3 spans 16 residues. The CDR3 DNA sequence: TGCGCCAGCAGCGGGGCCGGTTCCTTTACCAGGGAGACCCAGTACTTC. Translating it yields CASSGAGSFTRETQYF.

This chain links TRBV19 with TRBJ1-5; 11 nucleotides agree with TRBD1. The CDR3 contains 17 residues. Losses at the gene ends were 4 bases for V and 7 bases for J; bases not matched to a gene: 12. Germline loops: CDR1 LNHDA, CDR2 SQIVND (reference sequence). DNA of the CDR3: TGTGCCAGTAGTACCGATCTCGGACAGGGGGCAAGGCAGCCCCAGCATTTT. It specifies CASSTDLGQGARQPQHF.

This sequence joins TRBV2 and TRBJ1-5, with 8 bases aligning to TRBD1. Germline values: CDR1 SNHLY, CDR2 FYNNEI. The CDR3 has 15 amino acids. V was pared by 6 bases and J by 2 bases, with 6 bases of the junction left unmatched. CDR3 in DNA: TGTGCCAGCAGCGCGCAACAGGGGGGCAATCAGCCCCAGCATTTT. Amino acids: CASSAQQGGNQPQHF. The variable domain in full, completed from reference TRBV2 and TRBJ1-5, reads EPEVTQTPSHQVTQMGQEVILRCVPISNHLYFYWYRQILGQKVEFLVSFYNNEISEKSEIFDDQFSVERPDGSNFTLKIRSTKLEDSAMYFCASSAQQGGNQPQHFGDGTRLSIL.

The rearrangement joins TRBV6-6 to TRBJ2-1, with D perhaps matching TRBD1 (6 bases). The CDR3 is 15 amino acids. Looked up from germline, CDR1 is MNHNY and CDR2 is SVGAGI (reference sequence). Trimming removed 5 bases at V and 2 bases at J, with 13 bases between. Here the CDR3 reads CASSRAGDTYNEQFF. In nucleotides, the CDR3 is TGTGCCAGCAGTCGAGCAGGGGATACCTACAATGAGCAGTTCTTC.

The CDR3 region has the DNA TGTGCCAGTGTACGGGGTAGGGATGAGCAGTTCTTC. Translation gives CASVRGRDEQFF. V and J are TRBV6-4 and TRBJ2-1; D might be TRBD2 (5 bases). Per the germline V gene, CDR1 is MRHNA and CDR2 is SNTAGT. CDR3 length equals 12 residues. The V gene lost 9 bases and the J gene lost 8 bases, with 14 bases spanning the gap.

This clone was seen repeatedly, ten times or more. The chain combines TRBV7-9 with TRBJ1-5, with 7 bases aligning to TRBD1. Per the germline V gene, CDR1 is SEHNR and CDR2 is FQNEAQ (reference sequence). V gave up 5 bases and J gave up 5 bases; unmatched junction bases: 9. The CDR3 is 15 amino acids. CDR3 sequence (DNA): TGTGCCAGCAGCCCCCCAGGGGGGAGGCATCAGCCCCAGCATTTT. This translates into CASSPPGGRHQPQHF.

This chain connects TRBV10-3 to TRBJ2-1; 8 positions match TRBD1. V dropped 5 bases and J dropped 8; count of bases not matched to a gene: 2. Germline assignment: CDR1 ENHRY and CDR2 SYGVKD. CDR3 length: 12 amino acids. The CDR3 region has the DNA TGTGCCATCAGTCGACAGGGGTATGAGCAGTTCTTC. Residues: CAISRQGYEQFF.

This clone was counted between two and nine times. The chain recombines TRBV14 with TRBJ1-2, with D tentatively TRBD1 (5 bases). This CDR3 is 13 amino acids long. Germline values: CDR1 SGHDN, CDR2 FVKESK. V lost 4 bases and J 7 bases, leaving 13 bases between the germline ends. In nucleotides, the CDR3 is TGTGCCAGCAGCCCGACAGTTTCAGGTGGCTACACCTTC. Translation gives CASSPTVSGGYTF. The complete variable domain, with remaining parts taken from reference TRBV14 and TRBJ1-2, reads EAGVTQFPSHSVIEKGQTVTLRCDPISGHDNLYWYRRVMGKEIKFLLHFVKESKQDESGMPNNRFLAERTGGTYSTLKVQPAELEDSGVYFCASSPTVSGGYTFGSGTRLTVV.

This clone was observed a handful of times. V is TRBV4-2 and J is TRBJ2-3, with 8 bases aligning to TRBD2. The V gene end was trimmed by 3 bases and the J gene end by 1 base; junction bases not matched to a gene: 3. The CDR3 consists of 15 residues. The germline V gene has CDR1 LGHNA and CDR2 YNFKEQ. The CDR3 nucleotides are TGTGCCAGCAGCCACGGGGGGGAGGGCACAGATACGCAGTATTTT. Protein product: CASSHGGEGTDTQYF.

The chain employs TRBV9 and TRBJ2-2; TRBD1 might be the D (6 bases). Deletions cut 0 bases from V and 6 bases from J, with 18 bases between. Germline V gives CDR1 SGDLS, CDR2 YYNGEE. The CDR3 contains 17 residues. Written as DNA, the CDR3 is TGTGCCAGCAGCGTAGGCGTAGGGGGACACCCCCCCGGGGAGCTGTTTTTT. It translates to CASSVGVGGHPPGELFF.

This clone was counted only a few times. V gene TRBV6-1 combines with J gene TRBJ2-6, with TRBD1 as a possible D gene (6 bases). The CDR3 spans 17 residues. Trimming took off 2 bases at V and 0 bases at J, with 11 bases between the two ends. Germline V gene lookup returns CDR1 MNHNS and CDR2 SASEGT. The CDR3: CASSEFRGPSGANVLTF. DNA for the CDR3: TGTGCCAGCAGTGAATTCAGGGGACCCTCTGGGGCCAACGTCCTGACTTTC.

This clone was seen only a few times. The CDR3 protein is CASSIAQGLYEQYF. The CDR3 nucleotides are TGTGCCAGTAGTATCGCACAGGGCCTCTACGAGCAGTACTTC. The V call is TRBV19, the J call TRBJ2-7; maybe TRBD1 (6 bases). Trimming stripped 3 bases from V and 3 bases from J, with 12 bases between. This CDR3 has 14 residues. CDR1 and CDR2 (germline): LNHDA, SQIVND (reference sequence).

This sequence joins TRBV5-4 and TRBJ2-2, with 9 bases identical to TRBD1. V shed 3 bases, J shed 5 bases, and the junction held 5 bases outside the gene matches. CDR1 and CDR2 (germline): SGHNT, YYREEE (reference sequence). The CDR3 has 15 residues. DNA of the CDR3: TGTGCCAGCAGCTCCGGGACAGGGTGGACCGGGGAGCTGTTTTTT. Translation gives CASSSGTGWTGELFF. The entire variable domain, with the rest obtained from reference TRBV5-4 and TRBJ2-2, is as follows: ETGVTQSPTHLIKTRGQQVTLRCSSQSGHNTVSWYQQALGQGPQFIFQYYREEENGRGNFPPRFSGLQFPNYSSELNVNALELDDSALYLCASSSGTGWTGELFFGEGSRLTVL.

The table lists this clone with a few counts. The chain links TRBV2 to TRBJ2-1; D gene unclear. There are 14 residues in the CDR3. V lost 3 bases, J lost 8 bases, and 14 bases lay in between. Germline V gene lookup returns CDR1 SNHLY and CDR2 FYNNEI. The CDR3 DNA follows: TGTGCCAGCAGTGATGGGCAAACCGGCGATGAGCAGTTCTTC. Its protein is CASSDGQTGDEQFF. Using reference TRBV2 and TRBJ2-1 for the parts outside the CDR3, the full variable domain is EPEVTQTPSHQVTQMGQEVILRCVPISNHLYFYWYRQILGQKVEFLVSFYNNEISEKSEIFDDQFSVERPDGSNFTLKIRSTKLEDSAMYFCASSDGQTGDEQFFGPGTRLTVL.

This chain links TRBV5-1 with TRBJ2-5; 14 nucleotides line up with TRBD2. The CDR3 contains 17 residues. CDR1 and CDR2 from the germline V gene are SGHRS and YFSETQ. Germline trimming cut 0 bases from V and 6 bases from J; bases unmatched to any gene: 7. The DNA of the CDR3 is TGCGCCAGCAGCTTGGCGACTAGCGGGGGGGCGGCGAAGACCCAGTACTTC. Translating gives CASSLATSGGAAKTQYF.